These 21 T cell receptor beta chains share one sample of origin, sequenced in a study of response to subunit inactivated influenza vaccine. In TCRdb, the RT-PCR reads were re-called with MiXCR into one record per CDR3 protein. The repertoire holds 650,000 to 700,000 distinct CDR3 sequences, with approximately 14% as singletons. The sample in question was PBMCs from blood, obtained about 12 days after vaccination. The receptor source for this set is a man aged 50-60 years who received an inactivated influenza vaccine.

The chain joins TRBV6-1 to TRBJ1-1, with D hard to call. The CDR3 is 14 residues long. CDR1 is MNHNS, CDR2 SASEGT, per germline. The V gene lost 7 bases and the J gene lost 6 bases, with 18 bases spanning the gap. The CDR3 coding sequence is TGTGCCAGCACCTTCGGACCGGCCCGCTCTGAAGCTTTCTTT. Translated: CASTFGPARSEAFF.

V usage is TRBV5-1 and J usage is TRBJ2-3; D possibly corresponds to TRBD2 (5 bases). Germline CDR1 and CDR2: SGHRS and YFSETQ. This CDR3 contains 14 residues. Trimming shortened V by 1 base and J by 3 bases, and 9 bases separated the two germline ends. The CDR3: CASSLSGITDTQYF. DNA of the CDR3: TGCGCCAGCAGCTTGAGCGGCATAACAGATACGCAGTATTTT. The variable domain in full, completed from reference TRBV5-1 and TRBJ2-3, reads KAGVTQTPRYLIKTRGQQVTLSCSPISGHRSVSWYQQTPGQGLQFLFEYFSETQRNKGNFPGRFSGRQFSNSRSEMNVSTLELGDSALYLCASSLSGITDTQYFGPGTRLTVL.

In this sample, this clonotype turned up a few times. The V call is TRBV5-1, the J call TRBJ2-5, with D unclear. From germline, CDR1 is SGHRS and CDR2 YFSETQ. V was cut by 0 bases and J by 4 bases, with 13 bases left in between. This CDR3 comprises 15 residues. The CDR3 protein is CASSLVGTSGETQYF. The CDR3 bases are TGCGCCAGCAGCTTGGTCGGTACATCGGGAGAGACCCAGTACTTC. The full variable domain, completed using reference TRBV5-1 and TRBJ2-5, is KAGVTQTPRYLIKTRGQQVTLSCSPISGHRSVSWYQQTPGQGLQFLFEYFSETQRNKGNFPGRFSGRQFSNSRSEMNVSTLELGDSALYLCASSLVGTSGETQYFGPGTRLLVL.

The chain uses TRBV9 and TRBJ2-1, with D possibly TRBD2 on 5 matching bases. This CDR3 contains 15 residues. Germline loops: CDR1 SGDLS, CDR2 YYNGEE. V lost 0 bases to trimming and J lost 3 bases, with 10 bases between them. The CDR3 here is CASSVGVANYNEQFF. The DNA of the CDR3 is TGTGCCAGCAGCGTAGGGGTAGCGAACTACAATGAGCAGTTCTTC.

This clonotype occurred a few times. CDR3 in amino acids: CASSFTSPNSGNTIYF. In DNA form, the CDR3 reads TGTGCCAGCAGTTTCACAAGTCCTAACTCTGGAAACACCATATATTTT. The chain combines TRBV12-3 or TRBV12-4 with TRBJ1-3; D remains ambiguous. This CDR3 region has 16 residues. Deletions cut 3 bases from V and 0 bases from J, with 12 bases between.

This clonotype was seen a few times. V usage is TRBV5-6 and J usage is TRBJ2-1; 7 bases are a match to TRBD2. The J segment lost 2 bases and the V segment lost 0 bases, leaving 5 bases of the junction unmatched. The length of the CDR3 is 16 residues. CDR1 and CDR2 from the germline V gene are SGHDT and YYEEEE. CDR3 DNA sequence: TGTGCCAGCAGCTTGGCCGGCGGGAGTCCCTACAATGAGCAGTTCTTC. It is translated as CASSLAGGSPYNEQFF.

This clonotype was seen repeatedly, ten times or more. The chain joins TRBV7-9 to TRBJ2-7, with a weak D call TRBD2 (6 bases). V lost 5 bases and J 5 bases, leaving 13 bases between the germline ends. The CDR3 sequence is 13 residues long. The germline V gene has CDR1 SEHNR and CDR2 FQNEAQ (reference sequence). DNA of the CDR3: TGTGCCAGCAGCCGTGGGACTGACAACGAGCAGTACTTC. This gives the protein CASSRGTDNEQYF.

This clonotype was seen only a few times. The V and J genes are TRBV5-1 and TRBJ2-5; D unresolved. The germline V gene has CDR1 SGHRS and CDR2 YFSETQ. V was shortened by 4 bases and J by 2 bases, with 30 bases between the two germline ends. This CDR3 contains 20 residues. The CDR3: CASSPLGFGVFSGLQETQYF. CDR3 in DNA: TGCGCCAGCAGCCCCCTCGGGTTCGGAGTCTTTTCCGGGCTGCAAGAGACCCAGTACTTC. The complete variable domain, with remaining parts taken from reference TRBV5-1 and TRBJ2-5, reads KAGVTQTPRYLIKTRGQQVTLSCSPISGHRSVSWYQQTPGQGLQFLFEYFSETQRNKGNFPGRFSGRQFSNSRSEMNVSTLELGDSALYLCASSPLGFGVFSGLQETQYFGPGTRLLVL.

The V call is TRBV3-1, the J call TRBJ2-2; D might be TRBD1 (6 bases). The CDR3 runs to 14 residues. Trimming removed 4 bases from V and 7 bases from J, with 13 bases in between. Germline assignment: CDR1 LGHDT and CDR2 YNNKEL (reference sequence). CDR3 amino acids: CASSPSTGNGELFF. The DNA of the CDR3 is TGTGCCAGCAGCCCGTCGACAGGTAACGGGGAGCTGTTTTTT.

Remarks on this clonotype: At one of its ends the junction is not consistent with the germline gene, which may arise from a read error. V and J are TRBV20-1 and TRBJ2-7; the match to TRBD1 covers 8 bases. Germline V gives CDR1 DFQATT, CDR2 SNEGSKA (reference sequence). This CDR3 spans 15 amino acids. This chain's CDR3 is CSARYPGGPSYKQYF. The CDR3 region has the DNA TGCAGTGCCCGTTACCCAGGGGGCCCTTCCTACAAGCAGTACTTC.

This clonotype has just a few counts. V gene TRBV12-3 or TRBV12-4 combines with J gene TRBJ1-5, with unresolved D. CDR3 length: 14 amino acids. V lost 6 bases, J lost 2 bases, and 11 bases lay in between. DNA of the CDR3: TGTGCCAGCAGCTTAACAGCAGGCAATCAGCCCCAGCATTTT. Translated: CASSLTAGNQPQHF.

This clonotype appeared a few times. This rearrangement joins TRBV3-1 to TRBJ1-2, with D tentatively TRBD1 (6 bases). The CDR3 contains 15 residues. V lost 3 bases to trimming and J lost 5 bases, with 16 bases between them. Per germline, CDR1 LGHDT and CDR2 YNNKEL (reference sequence). The DNA for the CDR3 is TGTGCCAGCAGCCAGTCCACAGGGAGGGGATATGGCTACACCTTC. Encoded protein: CASSQSTGRGYGYTF.

The chain employs TRBV7-2 and TRBJ1-5, with D tentatively TRBD1 (5 bases). V was cut by 1 base and J by 7 bases, with 14 bases left in between. In germline, CDR1 is SGHTA, CDR2 FQGNSA. This CDR3 comprises 15 residues. CDR3: CASSLGVGQGQPQHF. In DNA, the CDR3 is TGTGCCAGCAGCTTAGGGGTGGGCCAGGGCCAGCCCCAGCATTTT.

This clonotype was found a few times. The chain is built from TRBV4-3 and TRBJ1-1, with D hard to call. V was clipped by 1 base and J by 3 bases, with 9 bases between them. The CDR3 consists of 14 residues. The V gene's germline CDR1 is LGHNA and CDR2 YSLEER. The CDR3 DNA follows: TGCGCCAGCAGCCAAGGATGGGCGGACACTGAAGCTTTCTTT. Translating it yields CASSQGWADTEAFF.

This clonotype was found a few times. V usage is TRBV12-3 or TRBV12-4 and J usage is TRBJ2-7, with 11 nucleotides matching TRBD1. The length of the CDR3 is 16 residues. J gave up 6 bases and V 5 bases, and 12 bases lay outside the gene matches. CDR3 bases: TGTGCCAGCAGTCCTCGGACAGGGGGCGGAGGAAGCGAGCAGTACTTC. Its protein product is CASSPRTGGGGSEQYF.

This clonotype turned up a few times. The genes are TRBV10-3 and TRBJ2-5, with 9 bases that match TRBD2. Losses at the gene ends were 8 bases for V and 4 bases for J; bases not matched to a gene: 5. The CDR3 covers 13 residues. Germline V gene sequence: CDR1 ENHRY, CDR2 SYGVKD. In DNA form, the CDR3 reads TGTGCCATCGCGGGAGCGGGAGGAGAGACCCAGTACTTC. Its protein product is CAIAGAGGETQYF.

This clonotype has at least ten counts. The chain recombines TRBV7-2 with TRBJ2-1, with a weak D call TRBD2 (6 bases). CDR3 size: 17 residues. Per germline, CDR1 SGHTA and CDR2 FQGNSA. Between the trimmed V and J ends, which lost 1 base and 0 bases, there was a span of 13 bases. CDR3: CASSLVGSGVSYNEQFF. For the CDR3, the DNA is TGTGCCAGCAGCTTAGTAGGTAGCGGTGTCTCCTACAATGAGCAGTTCTTC.

At least ten counts were recorded for this clonotype. The genes are TRBV7-9 and TRBJ2-1, with TRBD2 identical over 11 bases. V shed 3 bases and J 7 bases; nucleotides not matched to a gene: 5. This CDR3 comprises 15 residues. Germline assignment: CDR1 SEHNR and CDR2 FQNEAQ (reference sequence). The CDR3 DNA sequence: TGTGCCAGCAGCTTTAGCGGGAGGGCCGTTAATGAGCAGTTCTTC. It is translated as CASSFSGRAVNEQFF. The full variable domain, its missing parts supplied by reference TRBV7-9 and TRBJ2-1, is DTGVSQNPRHKITKRGQNVTFRCDPISEHNRLYWYRQTLGQGPEFLTYFQNEAQLEKSRLLSDRFSAERPKGSFSTLEIQRTEQGDSAMYLCASSFSGRAVNEQFFGPGTRLTVL.

This clonotype has only a few counts. The V gene is TRBV15, the J gene TRBJ2-7, with 7 nucleotides matching TRBD1. The germline V gene has CDR1 LNHNV and CDR2 YYDKDF (reference sequence). V trimming: 0 bases; J trimming: 5 bases; junction bases outside the gene matches: 10. The CDR3 has 16 amino acids. The CDR3 DNA sequence: TGTGCCACCAGCAGAGAACTCGGGACAGTGGTAAACGAGCAGTACTTC. This translates into CATSRELGTVVNEQYF.

This clonotype was observed a handful of times. V is TRBV5-5 and J is TRBJ1-6; D possibly corresponds to TRBD1 (5 bases). Trimming left V 0 bases short and J 10 bases short, with 11 bases between. This CDR3 is 14 amino acids long. Germline CDR1 is SGHKS and CDR2 is YYEKEE (reference sequence). CDR3 protein: CASSLDRSYSPLHF. The CDR3 bases are TGTGCCAGCAGCTTGGACAGGAGTTACTCACCCCTCCACTTT.

The chain couples TRBV20-1 to TRBJ2-3; the D is unclear. Trimming pared 5 bases from V and 0 bases from J, leaving 9 bases between. CDR3 size: 13 residues. Germline CDR1 is DFQATT and CDR2 is SNEGSKA (reference sequence). The CDR3 is CSAFRPSTDTQYF. In DNA, the CDR3 is TGCAGTGCTTTCCGCCCCAGCACAGATACGCAGTATTTT.